This T cell receptor beta chain was sequenced in a study of radiotherapy plus CTLA-4 blockade in lung cancer (dated by TCRdb to the late 2010s). A note on the overall study: Among enrolled patients, 15% to 20% had an objective response and around 33% reached disease control.

The study evaluated CTLA-4 blockade (ipilimumab) given together with focal radiation therapy in patients who had chemo-refractory metastatic non-small-cell lung cancer. The paper's findings and limits, for the study overall: After treatment with radiotherapy and ipilimumab, TCR clones that originated in tumors expanded in peripheral blood. Early dynamic changes in blood T cell clones, together with increased serum interferon-beta after radiation, were reported as the strongest predictors of response.

Libraries were constructed by the immunoSEQ multiplex PCR assay. TCRdb retrieved this table from immuneACCESS and kept in-frame rearrangements only. Not all clones are present; in checked studies, unresolved V genes account for under half, and no reason is known for the remainder. In this sample the table shows around 120,000 clones, more than 65% of which occur a single time. About 5.2% of the sample rests with the top ten. Points on this clone: Which antigen it targets is not known. There are no base qualities to consult, and no much larger clone falls within one base.

Reading from cysteine to phenylalanine, the CDR3 counts 14 amino acids. Solely the CDR3 DNA is kept, with 42 bases framed from the first base. The germline V gene encodes CDR1 SGHRS and CDR2 YFSETQ. Deletion took 4 bases off V and 7 bases off J, with a span of 17 bases between the germline ends. Here the sequenced sample was peripheral blood, taken from a patient treated with radiotherapy plus ipilimumab. This TCR was sampled from a human donor with non-small cell lung cancer who had a partial response to radiotherapy plus ipilimumab. The chain is encoded by TRBV5-1 joined to TRBJ1-2; tentative D gene TRBD1, with 5 bases matching. The DNA sequence is as follows: TGCGCCAGCAGCCCATCGGGAGCTAGGGGTGGCTACACCTTC. Its coded protein is CASSPSGARGGYTF.